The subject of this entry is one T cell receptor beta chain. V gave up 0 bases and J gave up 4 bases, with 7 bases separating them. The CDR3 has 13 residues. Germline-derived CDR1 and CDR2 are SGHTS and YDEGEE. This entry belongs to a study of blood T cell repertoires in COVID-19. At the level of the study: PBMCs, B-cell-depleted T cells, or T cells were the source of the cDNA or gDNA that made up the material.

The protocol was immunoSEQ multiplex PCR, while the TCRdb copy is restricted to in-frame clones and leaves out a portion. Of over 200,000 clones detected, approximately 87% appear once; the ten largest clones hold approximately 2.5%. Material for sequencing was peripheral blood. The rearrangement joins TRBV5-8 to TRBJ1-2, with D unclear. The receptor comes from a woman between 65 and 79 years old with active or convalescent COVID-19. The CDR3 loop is CASSLVAVYGYTF. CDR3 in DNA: TGTGCCAGCAGCTTGGTGGCCGTCTATGGCTACACCTTC.